This TCR beta chain emerged from a study of blood T cell repertoires in COVID-19. Study overall: Sites in the United States, Italy and Spain provided acute and convalescent COVID-19 samples. The analysed material was cDNA or gDNA that came from T cells, B-cell-depleted T cells, or PBMCs.

Per the original data handling: It was from reference gene primer amplification that nucleated cell counts were estimated. Assay: immunoSEQ multiplex PCR; the TCRdb copy retains only in-frame clones and omits some. V and J calls and clone size are those listed in that table; D and trimming were worked out from the DNA. The sample has fewer than 200,000 clones; roughly 80% are singletons. The V gene end was trimmed by 5 bases and the J gene end by 9 bases; junction bases not matched to a gene: 9. Germline V gene lookup returns CDR1 SGHAT and CDR2 FQNNGV. The CDR3 totals 13 residues. V usage is TRBV11-2 and J usage is TRBJ1-2, with TRBD1 matching over 7 bases. This TCR was sampled from a woman of 80 years or more with acute or convalescent COVID-19. The sequenced material came from peripheral blood. Here the CDR3 DNA reads TGTGCCAGCAGCAAGGAGGGGGCGCGTCGCTACACCTTC. Its protein is CASSKEGARRYTF.